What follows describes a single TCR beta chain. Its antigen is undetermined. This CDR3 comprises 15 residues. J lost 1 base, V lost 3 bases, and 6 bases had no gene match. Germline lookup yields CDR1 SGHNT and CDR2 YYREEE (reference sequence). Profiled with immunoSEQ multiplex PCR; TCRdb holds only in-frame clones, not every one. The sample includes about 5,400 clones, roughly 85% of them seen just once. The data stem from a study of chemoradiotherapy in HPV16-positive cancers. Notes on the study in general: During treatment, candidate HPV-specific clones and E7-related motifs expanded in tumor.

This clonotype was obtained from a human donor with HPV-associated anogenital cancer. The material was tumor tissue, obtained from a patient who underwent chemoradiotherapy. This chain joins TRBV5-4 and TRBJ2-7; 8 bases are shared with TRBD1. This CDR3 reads CASSSIQGASYEQYF. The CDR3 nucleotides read TGTGCCAGCAGCTCGATTCAGGGGGCTTCCTACGAGCAGTACTTC.